Shown below are 30 T cell receptor beta chains from a single sample sequenced in a study of blood T cell repertoires in COVID-19. Method: immunoSEQ multiplex PCR; TCRdb's copy keeps in-frame clones and lacks some. This sample yields 70,000 to 80,000 clones, of which roughly 80% are seen a single time; approximately 12% belongs to the top ten. The specimen sequenced was peripheral blood. All receptors come from a human donor in a cohort sampled during active COVID-19.

The chain is built from TRBV7-2 and TRBJ1-1, with D uncertain. The germline CDR1 and CDR2 sequences are SGHTA and FQGNSA. This CDR3 region has 14 residues. Deletions cut 3 bases from V and 3 bases from J, with 11 bases between. The CDR3: CASSFERTHTEAFF. CDR3 DNA sequence: TGTGCCAGCAGCTTTGAGCGCACACACACTGAAGCTTTCTTT.

The CDR3 nucleotides read TGTGCCAGCAGCGTAGGGGGCCGCACCGGGGAGCTGTTTTTT. This codes for CASSVGGRTGELFF. The chain recombines TRBV9 with TRBJ2-2; TRBD1 is a possible D gene (5 bases). Looked up from germline, CDR1 is SGDLS and CDR2 is YYNGEE. Trimming took off 0 bases at V and 4 bases at J, with 7 bases between the two ends. This CDR3 is built from 14 residues.

The chain is built from TRBV19 and TRBJ2-2; TRBD1 is a possible D gene (5 bases). This CDR3 has 16 residues. CDR1 and CDR2 (germline): LNHDA, SQIVND (reference sequence). With 1 base removed from V and 0 bases from J, the gap between germline ends came to 9 bases. DNA for the CDR3: TGTGCCAGTAGTATAGTAAGCAGGGCGAACACCGGGGAGCTGTTTTTT. Translation gives CASSIVSRANTGELFF.

This chain uses TRBV7-9 with TRBJ1-2; 7 bases map to TRBD1. This CDR3 is built from 15 residues. Unmatched junction bases numbered 8, after V lost 1 base and J lost 6 bases. CDR1 and CDR2 from the germline V gene are SEHNR and FQNEAQ (reference sequence). CDR3 nucleotides: TGTGCCAGCAGCTTAGGTGACAGGGCGATCGATGGCTACACCTTC. This codes for CASSLGDRAIDGYTF.

This chain connects TRBV11-3 to TRBJ2-3; D is uncertain. Trimming took 3 bases from V and 3 from J, leaving 7 bases between them. CDR3 length: 13 residues. CDR1 is SGHNT, CDR2 YENEEA, per germline. The CDR3: CASSFLRTDTQYF. The CDR3 nucleotides are TGTGCCAGCAGCTTCCTACGGACAGATACGCAGTATTTT. Looking up the rest from reference TRBV11-3 and TRBJ2-3 gives the full variable domain: EAGVVQSPRYKIIEKKQPVAFWCNPISGHNTLYWYLQNLGQGPELLIRYENEEAVDDSQLPKDRFSAERLKGVDSTLKIQPAELGDSAVYLCASSFLRTDTQYFGPGTRLTVL.

The V gene is TRBV30, the J gene TRBJ1-1; D is undetermined. The V gene's germline CDR1 is GTSNPN and CDR2 SVGIG (reference sequence). The CDR3 extends over 11 amino acids. Trimming pared 6 bases from V and 4 bases from J, leaving 9 bases between. CDR3 in amino acids: CACRPFTEAFF. CDR3 sequence (DNA): TGTGCCTGTCGTCCTTTCACTGAAGCTTTCTTT.

The chain employs TRBV6-5 and TRBJ2-3; a weak D match, TRBD2 (6 bases). This CDR3 has 15 amino acids. Germline V gene data show CDR1 as MNHEY and CDR2 as SVGAGI. Between the trimmed V and J ends, which lost 0 bases and 12 bases, there was a span of 19 bases. The CDR3 bases are TGTGCCAGCAGTTACTCTCAGATGGGGGACTCCAACCAGTATTTT. Translating gives CASSYSQMGDSNQYF.

This clone was recorded only once. This chain links TRBV6-5 with TRBJ1-2; possible D gene TRBD1, 5 bases. V was shortened by 2 bases and J by 8 bases, with 15 bases between the two germline ends. CDR1 MNHEY and CDR2 SVGAGI come from the germline V gene. The CDR3 length is 14 residues. CDR3: CASSYEGALGGYTF. The DNA for the CDR3 is TGTGCCAGCAGTTACGAAGGGGCGTTGGGAGGCTACACCTTC.

This chain connects TRBV7-9 to TRBJ2-5; maybe TRBD1 (5 bases). CDR1 SEHNR and CDR2 FQNEAQ come from the germline V gene (reference sequence). V gave up 2 bases and J gave up 2 bases, with 15 bases separating them. This CDR3 comprises 16 residues. The CDR3 DNA is TGTGCCAGCAGCTTAAGGTGGACACAGGCACAAGAGACCCAGTACTTC. This gives the protein CASSLRWTQAQETQYF.

V gene TRBV19 combines with J gene TRBJ2-1, with a tentative D call TRBD1 (5 bases). Germline assignment: CDR1 LNHDA and CDR2 SQIVND (reference sequence). V lost 0 bases and J lost 6, with 15 bases in between. The CDR3 runs 16 residues. The CDR3 region has the DNA TGTGCCAGTAGTATAGAGCAGGTAGGGGTTCGCAATGAGCAGTTCTTC. This sequence encodes CASSIEQVGVRNEQFF. Full variable domain (outside the CDR3, taken from reference TRBV19 and TRBJ2-1): DGGITQSPKYLFRKEGQNVTLSCEQNLNHDAMYWYRQDPGQGLRLIYYSQIVNDFQKGDIAEGYSVSREKKESFPLTVTSAQKNPTAFYLCASSIEQVGVRNEQFFGPGTRLTVL.

The chain joins TRBV6-5 to TRBJ1-5; unclear D gene. Trimming left V 6 bases short and J 9 bases short, with 18 bases between. CDR1 MNHEY and CDR2 SVGAGI come from the germline V gene. The CDR3 loop spans 14 amino acids. CDR3 sequence: CASRPRGQVTPQHF. In nucleotides, the CDR3 is TGTGCCAGCAGACCTCGTGGGCAGGTGACGCCCCAGCATTTT.

This chain links TRBV7-2 with TRBJ1-5, with a possible D match to TRBD1 (5 bases). Trimming left V 0 bases short and J 6 bases short, with 9 bases between. CDR1 and CDR2 (germline): SGHTA, FQGNSA. This CDR3 has 14 residues. The CDR3 loop reads CASSLAGAGQPQHF. The CDR3 nucleotides are TGTGCCAGCAGCTTAGCTGGGGCAGGTCAGCCCCAGCATTTT. The whole variable domain, remainder taken from reference TRBV7-2 and TRBJ1-5, is GAGVSQSPSNKVTEKGKDVELRCDPISGHTALYWYRQSLGQGLEFLIYFQGNSAPDKSGLPSDRFSAERTGGSVSTLTIQRTQQEDSAVYLCASSLAGAGQPQHFGDGTRLSIL.

V is TRBV5-1 and J is TRBJ1-6; 7 bases are a match to TRBD1. CDR3 size: 15 residues. Trimming took 4 bases from V and 7 from J; bases not matched to a gene: 8. Germline V gene sequence: CDR1 SGHRS, CDR2 YFSETQ. The CDR3 sequence is CASSRRQGSNSPLHF. CDR3 DNA: TGCGCCAGCAGCCGGAGACAGGGCAGCAATTCACCCCTCCACTTT.

The chain joins TRBV12-3 or TRBV12-4 to TRBJ1-1; D ambiguous. The CDR3 is made up of 13 amino acids. V dropped 4 bases and J dropped 7 bases, with 13 bases sitting between them. DNA for the CDR3: TGTGCCAGCAGTTCTTTTCCGGGATATGAAGCTTTCTTT. This gives the protein CASSSFPGYEAFF.

This clone showed up just once. The chain uses TRBV9 and TRBJ2-1; 8 nucleotides match TRBD2. Germline V gene lookup returns CDR1 SGDLS and CDR2 YYNGEE. J lost 4 bases, V lost 4 bases, and 10 bases had no gene match. The CDR3 sequence is 16 residues long. CDR3 sequence reads: CASSILAGGDYNEQFF. Written as DNA, the CDR3 is TGTGCCAGCAGCATCCTTGCCGGGGGGGATTACAATGAGCAGTTCTTC.

CDR3: CASSLTGNNEKLFF. The CDR3 bases are TGTGCCAGCAGCTTGACAGGGAATAATGAAAAACTGTTTTTT. The gene calls are TRBV7-2 and TRBJ1-4; 7 positions match TRBD1. The germline V gene encodes CDR1 SGHTA and CDR2 FQGNSA. The CDR3 totals 14 residues. V was clipped by 3 bases and J by 4 bases; unmatched bases: 2.

This sequence joins TRBV24-1 and TRBJ2-5; 7 bases map to TRBD1. The CDR3 has 15 residues. Trimming at V came to 5 bases and at J to 3 bases, leaving 8 bases not matched to a gene. CDR1 is KGHDR and CDR2 is SFDVKD in the germline V gene. Here the CDR3 DNA reads TGTGCCACCAGTGTTACCGGGACAGCGAAAGAGACCCAGTACTTC. As protein: CATSVTGTAKETQYF.

The chain is built from TRBV5-1 and TRBJ2-6, with a tentative D call TRBD2 (6 bases). This CDR3 has 18 amino acids. CDR1 SGHRS and CDR2 YFSETQ come from the germline V gene. V shed 0 bases and J shed 2 bases, with 15 bases lying between them. CDR3 bases: TGCGCCAGCAGCTTGGACCCGGGACTTCGGACTGGGGCCAACGTCCTGACTTTC. Translation: CASSLDPGLRTGANVLTF.

The chain joins TRBV7-2 to TRBJ2-7; TRBD2 aligns across 10 bases. Per germline, CDR1 SGHTA and CDR2 FQGNSA. With V trimmed by 5 bases and J by 5 bases, 3 bases remained unmatched. This CDR3 contains 13 residues. The CDR3 sequence is CASSLLAGHEQYV. As DNA, the CDR3 is TGTGCCAGCAGCCTACTAGCGGGACACGAGCAGTACGTC.

The rearrangement uses TRBV5-1 and TRBJ2-3; D call uncertain. Germline-derived CDR1 and CDR2 are SGHRS and YFSETQ. The CDR3 has 14 residues. With 0 bases removed from V and 2 bases from J, the gap between germline ends came to 7 bases. The CDR3 DNA reads TGCGCCAGCAGCTTGGGGCAGTCCACAGATACGCAGTATTTT. Amino acid sequence: CASSLGQSTDTQYF.

CDR3 protein: CASSSPGQPNYGYTF. CDR3 DNA sequence: TGTGCCAGCAGTTCTCCGGGACAGCCTAACTATGGCTACACCTTC. The chain employs TRBV28 and TRBJ1-2; 7 bases fit TRBD1. The CDR3 length is 15 residues. V dropped 4 bases and J dropped 0; count of bases not matched to a gene: 5. Germline lookup yields CDR1 MDHEN and CDR2 SYDVKM.

The J gene is TRBJ1-2, the V gene TRBV6-2 or TRBV6-3; TRBD1 matches at 9 bases. Germline-derived CDR1 and CDR2 are MNHEY and SVGEGT. The CDR3 sequence is 14 residues long. V shed 0 bases and J 4 bases; nucleotides not matched to a gene: 0. The CDR3 sequence: CASSYSTGGYGYTF. CDR3 bases: TGTGCCAGCAGTTACTCGACAGGGGGCTATGGCTACACCTTC.

The V gene is TRBV7-9, the J gene TRBJ2-5; D possibly corresponds to TRBD2 (6 bases). Germline V gene sequence: CDR1 SEHNR, CDR2 FQNEAQ (reference sequence). This CDR3 is built from 13 residues. V dropped 4 bases and J dropped 5 bases, with 11 bases sitting between them. CDR3 nucleotides: TGTGCCAGCAGCTCACTAGCCCGGGAGACCCAGTACTTC. Its protein product is CASSSLARETQYF.

The J gene is TRBJ1-5, the V gene TRBV7-2, with D unresolved. Germline V gene sequence: CDR1 SGHTA, CDR2 FQGNSA. The CDR3 has 13 residues. V was shortened by 5 bases and J by 2 bases, with 7 bases between the two germline ends. The CDR3 DNA sequence: TGTGCCAGCAGCGGGCAGGGCAATCAGCCCCAGCATTTT. It encodes CASSGQGNQPQHF.

CDR3 in DNA: TGTGCCAGCAATACAGGGTCGGGAAACACCATATATTTT. Translated, it gives CASNTGSGNTIYF. The V call is TRBV6-5, the J call TRBJ1-3; D may be TRBD1 (6 bases). Germline V gene lookup returns CDR1 MNHEY and CDR2 SVGAGI. Trimming shortened V by 7 bases and J by 4 bases, and 11 bases separated the two germline ends. The CDR3 spans 13 residues.

The CDR3 is CARSLFARISYNEQFF. The CDR3 region has the DNA TGTGCCAGAAGCTTATTCGCGAGGATCTCCTACAATGAGCAGTTCTTC. The chain couples TRBV7-5 to TRBJ2-1; the table calls TRBD2, which could not be checked here. TRBV7-5 corresponds to a pseudogene. The CDR3 spans 16 residues.

The chain employs TRBV6-2 or TRBV6-3 and TRBJ2-2, with a weak D call TRBD2 (5 bases). Germline V gives CDR1 MNHEY, CDR2 SVGEGT. The CDR3 is made up of 14 amino acids. V was trimmed by 0 bases and J by 7 bases, leaving 9 bases between them. CDR3 nucleotide sequence: TGTGCCAGCAGTTACTCGCGAGGGTTCGGGGAGCTGTTTTTT. Protein product: CASSYSRGFGELFF.

The rearrangement uses TRBV28 and TRBJ2-1, with TRBD2 matching 11 bases. V lost 6 bases to trimming and J lost 8 bases; unmatched junction nucleotides: 15. CDR3 length equals 17 residues. CDR1 and CDR2 (germline): MDHEN, SYDVKM. The CDR3 here is CASSPWLAGGELDEQFF. CDR3 coding DNA: TGTGCCAGCAGCCCCTGGCTAGCGGGAGGAGAGCTGGATGAGCAGTTCTTC.

This clone has just a few counts. The chain uses TRBV27 and TRBJ2-4, with a tentative D call TRBD2 (6 bases). Trimming left V 8 bases short and J 7 bases short, with 9 bases between. The length of the CDR3 is 11 residues. Germline V CDR1 and CDR2: MNHEY, SMNVEV (reference sequence). CDR3 coding DNA: TGTGCCAGCGGGGCGGGGAACATTCAGTACTTC. Encoded protein: CASGAGNIQYF.

In DNA, the CDR3 is TGTGCCAGCTCACGAGGGACAGGAGCTAATGAAAAACTGTTTTTT. Its translation is CASSRGTGANEKLFF. The chain has TRBV18 and TRBJ1-4, with 8 bases lining up with TRBD1. The CDR3 totals 15 residues. The V gene end was trimmed by 4 bases and the J gene end by 3 bases; junction bases not matched to a gene: 4. Germline CDR1 reads KGHSH; CDR2 reads LQKENI.